Sequencing of this T cell receptor (beta chain) was carried out in a study of blood T cell repertoires in COVID-19. This CDR3 is built from 16 residues. The V end was cut by 2 bases, the J end by 6 bases, with 20 bases between. Germline lookup yields CDR1 SGHVS and CDR2 FQNEAQ. The table came from immunoSEQ multiplex PCR; TCRdb's copy has only in-frame clones and leaves some out. The sample lists some 180,000 clones, 80% seen once, with under 8% in the top ten. The TCR sequence derives from a man aged 60 to 75 with acute or convalescent COVID-19. Material for sequencing was peripheral blood. V is TRBV7-8 and J is TRBJ2-7, with D maybe TRBD2 (8 bases). DNA of the CDR3: TGTGCCAGCAGCTTAAGTCGGCTACAGGGGACTAGCGAGCAGTACTTC. This codes for CASSLSRLQGTSEQYF.